This paragraph covers one T cell receptor (beta chain) sequence. Its antigen is still unknown. A read error may account for a junction end that differs from germline. The source of the sample is a study of cytomegalovirus exposure and HLA in healthy donors. Amplification used 60 Vbeta primers and 13 Jbeta primers. Assay: immunoSEQ multiplex PCR; the TCRdb copy retains only in-frame clones and omits some. The sample has over 80,000 clones; over 60% are singletons. The CDR3 runs to 17 residues. CDR1 is SGHDT, CDR2 YYEEEE, per germline. Study results and limitations: Across donors, sequencing depth was assumed by presence/absence analyses to be roughly uniform.

The TCR originated in a boy between 5 and 17 years old in good health and CMV-seropositive. The chain carries TRBV5-6 and TRBJ2-5; perhaps TRBD2 as D (7 bases). Matching the DNA end better, TRBJ2-7 makes the J call doubtful. The sample comprised PBMCs. CDR3 DNA sequence: TGCGCCAGCAGCTTGGAGTCCGGGGGGCGGAACTTTTACGAGCAGTACTTC. This sequence encodes CASSLESGGRNFYEQYF.